This T cell receptor beta chain is drawn from a study of T cells after somatic rescue of genetic block. Clones were sequenced by immunoSEQ multiplex PCR, and TCRdb holds only the in-frame ones, with some missing. The sample lists more than 12,000 clones, over 60% occurring once. Trimming stripped 1 base from V and 13 bases from J, with 13 bases between. This CDR3 comprises 12 residues. Germline lookup yields CDR1 MNHNS and CDR2 SASEGT. The V gene is TRBV6-1, the J gene TRBJ2-5; D not resolved. This TCR came from a man younger than 35. The material sequenced was peripheral blood mononuclear cells (PBMCs). The CDR3: CASSEVLASRYF. The CDR3 nucleotides are TGTGCCAGCAGTGAAGTTCTGGCCTCTAGGTACTTC.